There are many counts of the clone carrying this T cell receptor beta chain. The antigen remains unidentified. This sample stems from a study of Graves' ophthalmopathy and Graves' hyperthyroidism. Disease in donors with ophthalmopathy had moderate-to-severe activity, CAS ≥3, NOSPECS ≥4 and under 3 months' duration. Certain patients, namely those with other autoimmune diseases, uncontrolled infections, pregnancy or lactation, were excluded. From RNA, the CDR3 regions of TCR beta chains were amplified and sequenced. Second-round multiplex PCR came after first-round RT-PCR with HTBI primers. Using its own MiXCR run on the multiplex PCR reads, TCRdb lists one record per CDR3 protein. In the table there are roughly 500,000 distinct CDR3 sequences, approximately 15% of which are singletons. The V end was cut by 7 bases, the J end by 8 bases, with 17 bases between. This CDR3 comprises 13 residues. Study results and limitations: Ophthalmopathy cases were distinguished from stable hyperthyroidism by a 13-signature model, reaching around 88% sensitivity and around 83% specificity.

The receptor was isolated from a woman aged 25 to 39 with Graves' ophthalmopathy. The sequenced material came from blood. J is TRBJ1-2 and V is TRBV12-3 or TRBV12-4, with a weak D call TRBD1 (5 bases). The CDR3 sequence is CASIKSGAQGYTF. CDR3 in DNA: TGTGCCAGCATCAAAAGCGGGGCACAAGGCTACACCTTC.